The 4 T cell receptor beta chains below all came from one sample that was sequenced in a study of T cells in Graves' hyperthyroidism and ophthalmopathy. The investigators amplified TCR beta CDR3 regions from RNA transcripts. A set of HTBI primers served as the primers for a first-round RT-PCR of the TCR CDR3. Each CDR3 protein gets one entry after TCRdb re-called the multiplex PCR reads with MiXCR. The sample shows about 720,000 distinct CDR3 sequences, about 17% of them seen only once. Material: blood. The receptors were sampled from a woman between 45 and 60 years old with Graves' hyperthyroidism that later progressed to Graves' ophthalmopathy.

This clonotype was recorded a few times. This chain uses TRBV3-1 with TRBJ2-5; no clear D. Germline CDR1 reads LGHDT; CDR2 reads YNNKEL (reference sequence). Trimming left V 1 base short and J 5 bases short, with 17 bases between. The CDR3 is 16 amino acids. CDR3 nucleotide sequence: TGTGCCAGCAGCCAAGGACAAAGGGTGGTTAGCGAGACCCAGTACTTC. It encodes CASSQGQRVVSETQYF.

V is TRBV5-1 and J is TRBJ1-1; 8 positions match TRBD1. The J segment lost 8 bases and the V segment lost 5 bases, leaving 17 bases of the junction unmatched. The CDR3 sequence is 16 residues long. Germline V gives CDR1 SGHRS, CDR2 YFSETQ. The CDR3 protein is CASSSRQGRMNAEAFF. The CDR3 coding sequence is TGCGCCAGCAGTTCCCGACAGGGGCGAATGAACGCCGAAGCTTTCTTT. Full variable domain (rest looked up from reference TRBV5-1 and TRBJ1-1): KAGVTQTPRYLIKTRGQQVTLSCSPISGHRSVSWYQQTPGQGLQFLFEYFSETQRNKGNFPGRFSGRQFSNSRSEMNVSTLELGDSALYLCASSSRQGRMNAEAFFGQGTRLTVV.

V is TRBV4-1 and J is TRBJ1-5, with unresolved D. Between the trimmed V and J ends, which lost 1 base and 1 base, there was a span of 8 bases. The CDR3 totals 15 residues. CDR1 and CDR2 (germline): MGHRA, YSYEKL. The CDR3 spells CASSQVGKSNQPQHF. The CDR3 nucleotides are TGCGCCAGCAGCCAAGTGGGTAAGAGCAATCAGCCCCAGCATTTT.

Many counts were recorded for this clonotype. The V call is TRBV3-1, the J call TRBJ2-1; D may be TRBD2 (5 bases). V lost 4 bases and J lost 4, with 11 bases in between. This CDR3 contains 14 residues. CDR1 is LGHDT, CDR2 YNNKEL, per germline (reference sequence). The CDR3 reads CASSPEDGYNEQFF. The CDR3 DNA sequence: TGTGCCAGCAGCCCGGAGGACGGATACAATGAGCAGTTCTTC.